This note documents a single T cell receptor beta chain sequence. The antigen is not known. This specimen comes from a study of T cell repertoires in cytomegalovirus infection. Looking at the study overall: CMV infection together with matching HLA type was indicated by public TCR beta signatures. Whole-study findings and limits: There were HLA-C-restricted CMV-specific TCR beta clonotypes dominating the ex vivo response. Carriage of CMV together with the relevant HLA was identifiable through cumulative public TCR beta family frequency.

The CDR3 is 15 residues long. Germline-derived CDR1 and CDR2 are SQVTM and ANQGSEA. Trimming shortened V by 2 bases and J by 5 bases, and 15 bases separated the two germline ends. TCRdb fed the reads into MiXCR, producing one record per CDR3 protein. The sample lists roughly 220,000 distinct CDR3 sequences; roughly 34% were seen once. The sample was CD8+ T cells from cultured PBMCs, taken from culture after CMV antigen stimulation. The clonotype comes from a human donor in good health (CMV status not recorded). Some clones in this sample may be carry-over from other donors' samples. The J gene is TRBJ2-2, the V gene TRBV29-1, with TRBD1 as a possible D gene (7 bases). This chain's CDR3 is CSVELGRGRTGELFF. The CDR3 nucleotides read TGCAGCGTTGAATTGGGCAGGGGGAGGACCGGGGAGCTGTTTTTT.